Detailed here is one TCR beta chain. Trimming pared 5 bases from V and 3 bases from J, leaving 17 bases between. CDR3 length: 15 residues. Germline CDR1 MNHNS, CDR2 SASEGT. A single record per CDR3 protein comes from TCRdb applying MiXCR to the RT-PCR reads. The sample has about 680,000 distinct CDR3 sequences; 13% to 15% are singletons. The gene calls are TRBV6-1 and TRBJ2-7, with a tentative D call TRBD1 (5 bases). This TCR was sampled from a female donor in good health, serving as a healthy control. Sequences were obtained from memory CD4+ T cells from blood. CDR3 nucleotides: TGTGCCAGCAGTACCCAAGCCGCGGACAACTACGAGCAGTACTTC. Its protein is CASSTQAADNYEQYF.